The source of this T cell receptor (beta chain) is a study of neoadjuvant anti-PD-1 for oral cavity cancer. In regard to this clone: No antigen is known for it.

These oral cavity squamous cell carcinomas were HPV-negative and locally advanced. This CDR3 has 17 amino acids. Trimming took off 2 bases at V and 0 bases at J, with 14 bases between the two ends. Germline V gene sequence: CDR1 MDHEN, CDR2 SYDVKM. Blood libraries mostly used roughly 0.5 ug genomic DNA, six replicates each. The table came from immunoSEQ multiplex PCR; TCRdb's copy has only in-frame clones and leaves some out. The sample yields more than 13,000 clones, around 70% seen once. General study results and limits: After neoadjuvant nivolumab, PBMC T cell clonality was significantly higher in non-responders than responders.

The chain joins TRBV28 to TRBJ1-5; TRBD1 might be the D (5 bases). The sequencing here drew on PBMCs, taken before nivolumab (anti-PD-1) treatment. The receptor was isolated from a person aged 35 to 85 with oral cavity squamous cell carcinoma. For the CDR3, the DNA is TGTGCCAGCAGTTTAAGGGGTACCGGTTATAGCAATCAGCCCCAGCATTTT. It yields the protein CASSLRGTGYSNQPQHF.